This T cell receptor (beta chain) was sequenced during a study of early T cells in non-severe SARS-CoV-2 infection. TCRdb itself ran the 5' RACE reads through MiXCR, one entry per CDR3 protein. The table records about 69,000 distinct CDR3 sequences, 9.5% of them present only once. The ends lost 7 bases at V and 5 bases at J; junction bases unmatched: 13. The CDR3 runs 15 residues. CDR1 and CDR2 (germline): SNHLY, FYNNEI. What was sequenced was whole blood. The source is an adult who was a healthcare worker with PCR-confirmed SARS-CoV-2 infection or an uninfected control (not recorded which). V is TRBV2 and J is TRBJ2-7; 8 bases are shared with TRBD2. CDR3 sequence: CASISRSGEENEQYF. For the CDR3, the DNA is TGTGCCAGCATTTCTCGTAGCGGGGAAGAGAACGAGCAGTACTTC.